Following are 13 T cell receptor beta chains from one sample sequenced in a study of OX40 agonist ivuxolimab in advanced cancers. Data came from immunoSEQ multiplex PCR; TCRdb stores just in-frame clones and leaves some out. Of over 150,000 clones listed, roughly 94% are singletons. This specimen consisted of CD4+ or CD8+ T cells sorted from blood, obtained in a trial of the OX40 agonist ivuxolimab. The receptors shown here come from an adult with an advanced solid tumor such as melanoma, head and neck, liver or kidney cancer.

The chain's CDR3 is CASSPRVTYEQYF. The CDR3 DNA is TGTGCCAGCTCACCACGGGTAACCTACGAGCAGTACTTC. The J gene is TRBJ2-7, the V gene TRBV18; no reliable D call. Trimming removed 1 base from V and 2 bases from J, with 6 bases in between. In germline, CDR1 is KGHSH, CDR2 LQKENI. The CDR3 runs 13 residues.

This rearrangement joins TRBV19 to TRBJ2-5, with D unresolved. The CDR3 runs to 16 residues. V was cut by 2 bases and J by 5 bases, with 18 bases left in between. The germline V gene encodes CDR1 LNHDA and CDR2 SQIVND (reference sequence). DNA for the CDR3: TGTGCCAGTAGTATAAGTGGTGGACCCGTACGGGAGACCCAGTACTTC. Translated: CASSISGGPVRETQYF.

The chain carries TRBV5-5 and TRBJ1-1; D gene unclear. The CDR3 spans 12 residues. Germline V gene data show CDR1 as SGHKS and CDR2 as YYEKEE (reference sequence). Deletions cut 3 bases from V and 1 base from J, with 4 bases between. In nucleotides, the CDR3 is TGTGCCAGCAGCTACAGGAACACTGAAGCTTTCTTT. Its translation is CASSYRNTEAFF.

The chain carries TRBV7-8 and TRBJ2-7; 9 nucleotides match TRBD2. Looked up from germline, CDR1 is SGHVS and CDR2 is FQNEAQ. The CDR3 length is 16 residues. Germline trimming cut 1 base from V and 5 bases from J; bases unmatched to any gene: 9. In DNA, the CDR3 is TGTGCCAGCAGCTTAGATGCGTGGGCGGGGGGGGACGAGCAGTACTTC. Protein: CASSLDAWAGGDEQYF.

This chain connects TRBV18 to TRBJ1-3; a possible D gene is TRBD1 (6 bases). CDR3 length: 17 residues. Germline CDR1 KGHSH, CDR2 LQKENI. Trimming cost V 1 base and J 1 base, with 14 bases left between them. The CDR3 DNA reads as TGTGCCAGCTCACCACTCCCGGGGGCTAATTCTGGAAACACCATATATTTT. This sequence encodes CASSPLPGANSGNTIYF.

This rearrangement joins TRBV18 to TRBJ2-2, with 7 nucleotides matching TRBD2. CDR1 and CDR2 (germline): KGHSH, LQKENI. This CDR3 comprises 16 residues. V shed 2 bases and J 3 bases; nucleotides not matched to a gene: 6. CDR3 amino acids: CASSPFAGRDTGELFF. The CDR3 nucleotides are TGTGCCAGCTCACCATTTGCAGGGAGGGACACCGGGGAGCTGTTTTTT.

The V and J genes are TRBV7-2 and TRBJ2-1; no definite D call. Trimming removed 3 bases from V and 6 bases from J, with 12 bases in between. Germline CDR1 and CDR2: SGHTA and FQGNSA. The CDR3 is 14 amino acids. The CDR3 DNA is TGTGCCAGCAGCTTTCAATCCCCCCTCAATGAGCAGTTCTTC. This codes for CASSFQSPLNEQFF. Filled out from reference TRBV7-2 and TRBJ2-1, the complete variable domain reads GAGVSQSPSNKVTEKGKDVELRCDPISGHTALYWYRQSLGQGLEFLIYFQGNSAPDKSGLPSDRFSAERTGGSVSTLTIQRTQQEDSAVYLCASSFQSPLNEQFFGPGTRLTVL.

The CDR3 DNA follows: TGTGCCAGCAGCTTACTCCTTACTAGCGGGAGGGGCAATGAGCAGTTCTTC. Translation: CASSLLLTSGRGNEQFF. The chain links TRBV7-9 to TRBJ2-1; 13 bases agree with TRBD2. Germline values: CDR1 SEHNR, CDR2 FQNEAQ (reference sequence). CDR3 size: 17 residues. J was trimmed by 6 bases and V by 2 bases; bases with no gene match: 7.

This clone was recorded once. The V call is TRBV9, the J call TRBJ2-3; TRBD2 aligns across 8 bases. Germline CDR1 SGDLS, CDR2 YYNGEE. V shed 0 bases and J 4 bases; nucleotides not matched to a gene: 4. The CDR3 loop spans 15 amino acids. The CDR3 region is CASSVAGGWADTQYF. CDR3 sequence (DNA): TGTGCCAGCAGCGTAGCGGGGGGGTGGGCAGATACGCAGTATTTT.

CDR3 in DNA: TGCGCCAGCAGCCAAATTACTAGCGGGAACAATGAGCAGTTCTTC. It encodes CASSQITSGNNEQFF. The chain joins TRBV4-1 to TRBJ2-1, with 10 bases identical to TRBD2. This CDR3 has 15 residues. Per germline, CDR1 MGHRA and CDR2 YSYEKL. J lost 5 bases, V lost 2 bases, and 3 bases had no gene match.

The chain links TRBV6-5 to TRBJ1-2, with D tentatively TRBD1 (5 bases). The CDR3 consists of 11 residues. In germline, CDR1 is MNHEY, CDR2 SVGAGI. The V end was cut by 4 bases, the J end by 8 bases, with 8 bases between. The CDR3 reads CASSWDGGYTF. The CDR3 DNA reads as TGTGCCAGCAGTTGGGACGGGGGCTACACCTTC.

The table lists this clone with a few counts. The CDR3 is CAISEMEGRDGYTF. The DNA of the CDR3 is TGTGCCATCAGTGAAATGGAGGGACGAGATGGCTACACCTTC. The chain couples TRBV10-3 to TRBJ1-2; D might be TRBD1 (5 bases). The CDR3 has 14 amino acids. Germline V gene sequence: CDR1 ENHRY, CDR2 SYGVKD. V was trimmed by 3 bases and J by 6 bases, leaving 14 bases between them.

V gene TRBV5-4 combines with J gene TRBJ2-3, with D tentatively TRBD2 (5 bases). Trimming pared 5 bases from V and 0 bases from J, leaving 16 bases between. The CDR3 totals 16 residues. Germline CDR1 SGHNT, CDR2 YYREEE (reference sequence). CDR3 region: CASRDPRRTSTDTQYF. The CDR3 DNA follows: TGTGCCAGCAGGGACCCTAGACGGACTAGCACAGATACGCAGTATTTT.